Given below is one T cell receptor beta chain in context. MiXCR, run by TCRdb on the reads, gives a single entry per CDR3 protein. The data show more than 650,000 distinct CDR3 sequences, 35% seen once. This record comes from a study of T cell repertoires in cytomegalovirus infection. Looked up from germline, CDR1 is MDHEN and CDR2 is SYDVKM. Trimming shortened V by 2 bases and J by 0 bases, and 13 bases separated the two germline ends. The CDR3 covers 16 residues. The sequenced sample consisted of PBMCs. The chain combines TRBV28 with TRBJ1-1; possible D gene TRBD1, 5 bases. The clonotype originates from a human donor in good health (CMV status not recorded). Some clones in this sample may be carry-over from other donors' samples. The CDR3 coding sequence is TGTGCCAGCAGTTTACCGGGGGGGTTTATGAACACTGAAGCTTTCTTT. It yields the protein CASSLPGGFMNTEAFF.